This T cell receptor (beta chain) was sequenced in a study of HIV-infected children after antiretroviral therapy interruption. As for the study in general: Most participating children were previously exposed to EBV and CMV. Continuous-treatment samples came from weeks 0, 48 and 150.

A 3' RACE protocol on RNA, with unique molecular identifiers, produced the TCR library. TCRdb independently ran MiXCR on the 3' RACE reads; one entry per CDR3 protein. Of around 47,000 distinct CDR3 sequences listed, around 4.1% are singletons. The V end was cut by 0 bases, the J end by 2 bases, with 3 bases between. Germline V gene data show CDR1 as LGHNA and CDR2 as YSLEER. The CDR3 contains 13 residues. This clonotype has ten or more counts. Treatment reported: PENTA 11 planned treatment interruption arm or continuous ART arm. Naive CD4+ CD45RA+ CD45RO- T cells were sorted from thawed PBMCs. This rearrangement joins TRBV4-3 to TRBJ2-3; D is unresolved. The specimen comprised CD45RA+ CD4+ T cells from PBMCs, pooled from several time points, sampled from a donor given antiretroviral therapy, either interrupted or continuous. The subset is: naive CD4+ CD45RA+ CD45RO- T cells. The TCR originated in a pool of human donors with HIV. The CDR3 nucleotides are TGCGCCAGCAGCCAAGACTACACAGATACGCAGTATTTT. Protein product: CASSQDYTDTQYF.